This T cell receptor (beta chain) stems from a study of spatial heterogeneity in lung cancer (dated 2019 in TCRdb). A note on the overall study: Beta-chain transcripts were consistently detected in greater numbers than alpha-chain transcripts, which likely reflects a higher abundance of beta-chain transcripts. In tumor regions, TCR transcript counts showed a strong correlation with a T cell transcriptional module score from matched bulk RNA-seq. In the raw uncorrected reads, each unique combination of TCR and UMI appeared more than ten times on average. The study quantitatively compared TCR alpha and beta repertoires across multiple tumor regions, matched nontumor lung and blood in non-small cell lung cancer. Nonsynonymous mutation counts, determined by whole-exome sequencing of tumor tissue, were related to features of the TCR repertoire. Both alpha and beta chains were TCR-sequenced in samples taken at surgery, namely 220 tumor regions, 62 to 70 matched nontumor lung samples and approximately 51 PBMC samples. Beyond this particular receptor, the publication reports: TCR-seq coverage of tumor T cells was estimated at only approximately 7% for alpha chains and 12% to 15% for beta chains. Counts of ubiquitous and regional expanded TCRs were found to correlate with counts of ubiquitous and regional nonsynonymous mutations, respectively. The tumor nonsynonymous mutation count correlated with the number of expanded intratumoral alpha and beta TCRs. Confirming at a functional level the hypothesis that regional TCRs recognize regional mutations was considered to require additional single-cell paired TCR alpha and beta sequencing.

The CDR3 spans 15 residues, from the cysteine through the phenylalanine. CDR3 DNA only is kept here, 45 bases in frame from base 1. CDR1 and CDR2 (MGHDK, SYGVNS) derive from the germline V gene. The junction shows trimming of 3 bases on V and 8 bases on J, plus 16 bases between the germline ends. This specimen's time point label, interpreted: sample taken at primary tumor resection. Samples were obtained from roughly 72 patients with early-stage, untreated non-small cell lung cancer from the lung TRACERx cohort. Without any cell sorting, TCR sequencing was performed on whole RNA extracted either from tumor and nontumor lung tissue or from cryopreserved PBMC samples. Only patients for whom sufficient RNA was available from at least two tumor regions were selected for TCR sequencing. Before selection, tumor and adjacent nontumor lung specimens were reviewed by a lung pathologist. Of note for this clonotype: Its specific antigen is unknown. No quality values exist for individual bases; no much larger clone is one base distant.

Libraries were made using 5' RACE. Instrument used: NextSeq 500. In the TCR library protocol, a unique molecular identifier was attached to each TCR cDNA molecule so that PCR and sequencing errors could be corrected. In the paper's pipeline: TCR identification, UMI-based error correction and CDR3 extraction were performed with Decombinator tools. TCRs above a frequency of 2 per 1,000, corresponding to the top 1% of the tumor frequency distribution, were defined as expanded. Expanded tumor TCRs were classed as regional if statistically deemed absent (corrected P<0.05) from at least one tumor region, otherwise ubiquitous. Each repertoire was subsampled 100 times to 5,000 TCRs, after which Renyi diversity was computed with the R vegan package. CDR3 similarity networks were built from amino acid triplet string-kernel similarity, connecting CDR3s with pairwise similarity above 0.82. TCRdb cleaned the public reads at Q25 with fastp, built clones with MiXCR and kept in-frame beta chains. Each CDR3 protein gets just one entry, which takes the most common genes and DNA from the rows behind it. These V and J calls derive from TCRdb rather than the authors' analysis. Present in this sample are approximately 94,000 distinct CDR3 sequences, about 4.4% of which were seen just once. The ten most abundant clones make up 21% of the sample.

The rearrangement joined TRBV25-1 to TRBJ1-4, with no confident D gene call. The sequencing used lung tumor tissue, collected at surgery. The sequence was obtained from a male donor with early-stage non-small cell lung cancer. The base sequence is TGTGCCAGCAGTGACGTATCTCCCAGAGGGGAAAAACTGTTTTTT. This translates into CASSDVSPRGEKLFF.